This T cell receptor beta chain was sequenced in a study of blood T cell repertoires in COVID-19. About the research overall: Researchers got acute and convalescent COVID-19 samples from the United States, Italy and Spain. PBMCs, B-cell-depleted T cells, or T cells provided the cDNA or gDNA that made up the material.

In the source study's methods: Using reference gene primer amplification, nucleated cell counts were estimated. The protocol was immunoSEQ multiplex PCR, while the TCRdb copy is restricted to in-frame clones and leaves out a portion. V and J calls and clone size are given by that table; D and trimming were obtained from the DNA. In the table there are over 65,000 clones, roughly 82% of which are singletons. The CDR3 contains 17 residues. The specimen was peripheral blood. V and J are TRBV21-1 and TRBJ1-6; TRBD1, the table's D call, was not compared with the DNA. TRBV21-1 is flagged as a pseudogene. This receptor was obtained from an elderly man with active COVID-19. The CDR3 loop is CASSKRQAGGGNSPLHF. The CDR3 nucleotides read TGTGCCAGCAGCAAACGCCAGGCAGGGGGTGGCAATTCACCCCTCCACTTT.